These 17 T cell receptor beta chains came from one sample sequenced in a study of long-term antiretroviral therapy in people with HIV. It was version v3.0 of the immunoSEQ assay that was run at survey level. Assay used: immunoSEQ multiplex PCR; TCRdb lists only in-frame clones, some missing. Seen here are about 25,000 clones, approximately 83% observed once, and the top ten hold around 15%. The specimen comprised unsorted PBMCs, sampled 1.2 years after starting antiretroviral therapy. All receptors derive from a man aged 50 to 59 with HIV.

This sequence joins TRBV25-1 and TRBJ2-1; D might be TRBD1 (5 bases). V lost 3 bases and J lost 5, with 11 bases in between. This CDR3 region has 14 residues. Germline CDR1 is MGHDK and CDR2 is SYGVNS. CDR3 residues: CASSDPDSNNEQFF. As DNA, the CDR3 is TGTGCCAGCAGTGATCCCGACAGCAACAATGAGCAGTTCTTC.

A single count supports this clone. The V and J genes are TRBV27 and TRBJ1-1; D unresolved. The V and J ends lost 8 bases and 1 base respectively, with 17 bases between them. This CDR3 spans 15 amino acids. Germline CDR1 is MNHEY and CDR2 is SMNVEV (reference sequence). CDR3 DNA sequence: TGTGCCAGCCGCCTAACCCTCGCCGCGAACACTGAAGCTTTCTTT. This codes for CASRLTLAANTEAFF.

CDR3 sequence reads: CASSATSGIANEKLFF. DNA for the CDR3: TGTGCCAGCAGCGCCACAAGTGGGATAGCTAATGAAAAACTGTTTTTT. The chain joins TRBV7-9 to TRBJ1-4; D is unresolved. CDR1 is SEHNR and CDR2 is FQNEAQ in the germline V gene (reference sequence). Trimming cost V 5 bases and J 3 bases, with 16 bases left between them. The CDR3 is 16 amino acids.

The chain employs TRBV4-3 and TRBJ1-1; possibly TRBD1 for D (5 bases). Germline CDR1 is LGHNA and CDR2 is YSLEER. There are 15 residues in the CDR3. The V end lost 3 bases, the J end lost 1 base, and 12 bases lay between the germline ends. As DNA, the CDR3 is TGCGCCAGCAGCCACTTATACGGGGGGAACACTGAAGCTTTCTTT. The encoded protein is CASSHLYGGNTEAFF.

The gene calls are TRBV6-6 and TRBJ2-7; either TRBD1 or TRBD2 may fit D (5 bases each). Per germline, CDR1 MNHNY and CDR2 SVGAGI (reference sequence). Trimming cost V 6 bases and J 4 bases, with 19 bases left between them. There are 15 residues in the CDR3. The CDR3 DNA reads TGTGCCAGCAGGGACACCGGGATAACTACATACGAGCAGTACTTC. This codes for CASRDTGITTYEQYF.

The genes are TRBV9 and TRBJ2-2, with 7 positions matching TRBD2. J gave up 7 bases and V 7 bases, and 10 bases lay outside the gene matches. The CDR3 has 14 residues. CDR1 is SGDLS and CDR2 is YYNGEE in the germline V gene. CDR3 residues: CASHWEGGIGELFF. DNA of the CDR3: TGTGCCAGCCACTGGGAGGGAGGAATCGGGGAGCTGTTTTTT.

The chain recombines TRBV5-1 with TRBJ2-2; D uncertain. From germline, CDR1 is SGHRS and CDR2 YFSETQ. V was clipped by 3 bases and J by 8 bases, with 14 bases between them. The length of the CDR3 is 14 residues. In nucleotides, the CDR3 is TGCGCCAGCAGCTACTCGGACCCGTCGGGGGAGCTGTTTTTT. This codes for CASSYSDPSGELFF.

This chain connects TRBV28 to TRBJ2-1; the match to TRBD2 covers 16 bases. The CDR3 length is 16 residues. The germline V gene has CDR1 MDHEN and CDR2 SYDVKM. With 3 bases clipped from V and 7 bases from J, the junction kept 3 bases outside the gene matches. As DNA, the CDR3 is TGTGCCAGCAGTTTCGGGACTAGCGGGGGGGCAAATGAGCAGTTCTTC. This encodes CASSFGTSGGANEQFF.

The gene calls are TRBV6-6 and TRBJ2-5; 11 nucleotides align to TRBD2. The CDR3 totals 14 residues. The V and J ends lost 6 bases and 2 bases, in that order; junction bases with no gene match: 2. Per germline, CDR1 MNHNY and CDR2 SVGAGI (reference sequence). CDR3 sequence: CASRVAGGQETQYF. The DNA for the CDR3 is TGTGCCAGCAGAGTAGCGGGGGGGCAAGAGACCCAGTACTTC.

Points on this clone: The identical CDR3 is also encoded by other nucleotide sequences in the sample. CDR3 nucleotide sequence: TGTGCCAGCAGCGTTGAGCGGGGCAATGAGCAGTTCTTC. Translation: CASSVERGNEQFF. The chain joins TRBV9 to TRBJ2-1; 7 bases are a match to TRBD2. CDR3 length: 13 residues. Per germline, CDR1 SGDLS and CDR2 YYNGEE. V was clipped by 2 bases and J by 6 bases; unmatched bases: 2.

This chain connects TRBV6-5 to TRBJ2-1; 10 bases line up with TRBD2. Germline trimming cut 8 bases from V and 2 bases from J; bases unmatched to any gene: 6. This CDR3 comprises 15 residues. CDR1 is MNHEY and CDR2 is SVGAGI in the germline V gene. The CDR3 here is CASSPLAGAYNEQFF. CDR3 DNA sequence: TGTGCCAGCTCCCCCCTAGCGGGGGCCTACAATGAGCAGTTCTTC.

The genes are TRBV2 and TRBJ1-5; no clear D. The ends were cut back, 2 bases at V and 6 bases at J, with 11 bases in the middle. CDR3 length: 14 residues. The germline V gene has CDR1 SNHLY and CDR2 FYNNEI. CDR3 nucleotides: TGTGCCAGCAGTGAAACTCTTGGTGTTCAGCCCCAGCATTTT. Protein: CASSETLGVQPQHF.

The gene calls are TRBV28 and TRBJ2-7; D not resolved. CDR3 size: 12 residues. Germline-derived CDR1 and CDR2 are MDHEN and SYDVKM. Trimming removed 8 bases at V and 0 bases at J, with 8 bases between. The CDR3 DNA reads TGTGCCAGCGGGGTGAGCTCCTACGAGCAGTACTTC. Encoded protein: CASGVSSYEQYF.

The J gene is TRBJ1-6, the V gene TRBV27; weak D call: TRBD1 (5 bases). The CDR3 runs 14 residues. V lost 3 bases and J lost 6, with 9 bases in between. Germline assignment: CDR1 MNHEY and CDR2 SMNVEV (reference sequence). The CDR3 sequence: CASSFGQGNSPLHF. The CDR3 DNA is TGTGCCAGCAGTTTTGGGCAGGGTAATTCACCCCTCCACTTT.

The chain uses TRBV7-9 and TRBJ1-2; D is ambiguous. The ends were cut back, 0 bases at V and 0 bases at J, with 5 bases in the middle. The CDR3 runs to 14 residues. Germline V CDR1 and CDR2: SEHNR, FQNEAQ (reference sequence). The CDR3 loop is CASSLAAANYGYTF. Here the CDR3 DNA reads TGTGCCAGCAGCTTAGCGGCAGCTAACTATGGCTACACCTTC.

The gene calls are TRBV27 and TRBJ1-1; a possible D gene is TRBD1 (6 bases). The CDR3 contains 14 residues. Deletions cut 8 bases from V and 3 bases from J, with 16 bases between. CDR1 MNHEY and CDR2 SMNVEV come from the germline V gene (reference sequence). CDR3 protein: CASAYRVVYTEAFF. The DNA of the CDR3 is TGTGCCAGCGCATACAGGGTGGTATACACTGAAGCTTTCTTT.

V usage is TRBV28 and J usage is TRBJ2-7; D might be TRBD2 (6 bases). The CDR3 has 14 amino acids. Per germline, CDR1 MDHEN and CDR2 SYDVKM. Trimming shortened V by 6 bases and J by 0 bases, and 12 bases separated the two germline ends. The CDR3 region is CASRREKNSYEQYF. The DNA of the CDR3 is TGTGCCAGCAGACGGGAGAAGAACTCCTACGAGCAGTACTTC.